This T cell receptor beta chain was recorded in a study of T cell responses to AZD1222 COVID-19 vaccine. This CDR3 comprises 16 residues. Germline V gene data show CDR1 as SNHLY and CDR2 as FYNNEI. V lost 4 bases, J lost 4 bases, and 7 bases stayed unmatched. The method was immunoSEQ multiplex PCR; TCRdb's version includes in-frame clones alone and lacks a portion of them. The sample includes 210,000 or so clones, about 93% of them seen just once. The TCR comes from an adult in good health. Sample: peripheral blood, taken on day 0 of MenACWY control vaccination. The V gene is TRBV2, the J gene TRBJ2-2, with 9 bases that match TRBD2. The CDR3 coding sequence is TGTGCCAGCAGTGGACCGGGACTAGCTGGCACCGGGGAGCTGTTTTTT. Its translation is CASSGPGLAGTGELFF.